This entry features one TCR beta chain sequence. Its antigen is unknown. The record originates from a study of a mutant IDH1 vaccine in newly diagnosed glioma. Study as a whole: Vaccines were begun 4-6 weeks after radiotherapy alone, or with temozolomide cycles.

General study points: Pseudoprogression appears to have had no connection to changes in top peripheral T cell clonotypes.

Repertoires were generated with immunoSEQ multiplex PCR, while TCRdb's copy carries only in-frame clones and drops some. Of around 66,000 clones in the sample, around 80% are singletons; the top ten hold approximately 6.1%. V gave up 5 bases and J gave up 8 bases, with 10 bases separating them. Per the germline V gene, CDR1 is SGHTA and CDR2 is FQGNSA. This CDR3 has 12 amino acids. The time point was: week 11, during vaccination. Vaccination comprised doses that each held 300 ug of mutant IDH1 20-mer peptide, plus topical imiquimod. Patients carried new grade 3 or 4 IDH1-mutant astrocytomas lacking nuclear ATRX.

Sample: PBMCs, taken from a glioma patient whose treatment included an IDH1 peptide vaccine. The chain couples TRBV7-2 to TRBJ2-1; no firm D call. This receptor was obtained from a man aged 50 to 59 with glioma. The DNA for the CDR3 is TGTGCCAGCAGCCCCAGTGGGGATGAGCAGTTCTTC. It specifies CASSPSGDEQFF.